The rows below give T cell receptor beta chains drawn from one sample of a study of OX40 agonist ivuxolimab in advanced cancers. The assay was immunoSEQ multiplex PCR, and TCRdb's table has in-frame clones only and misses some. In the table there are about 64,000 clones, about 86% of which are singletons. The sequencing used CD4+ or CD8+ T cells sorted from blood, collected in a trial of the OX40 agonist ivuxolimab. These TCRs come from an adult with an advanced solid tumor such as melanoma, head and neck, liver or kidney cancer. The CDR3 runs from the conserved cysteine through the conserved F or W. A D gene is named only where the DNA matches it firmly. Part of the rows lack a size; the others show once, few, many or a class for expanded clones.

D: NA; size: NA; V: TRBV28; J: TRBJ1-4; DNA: TGTGCCAGCAGTTTATGGATGGGGAGTGAAAAACTGTTTTTT; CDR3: CASSLWMGSEKLFF
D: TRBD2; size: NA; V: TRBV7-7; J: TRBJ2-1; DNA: TGTGCTAGCAGCTTAGGGCGGGAGGGCTTCAATGAGCAGTTCTTC; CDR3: CASSLGREGFNEQFF
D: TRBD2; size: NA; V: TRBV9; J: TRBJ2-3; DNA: TGTGCCAGCAGCGTAGTTGGGCGGGGGGACACAGATACGCAGTATTTT; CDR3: CASSVVGRGDTDTQYF
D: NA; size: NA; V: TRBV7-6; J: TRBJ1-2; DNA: TGTGCCAGCAGCTTATTCGAGGGGGATGGCTACACCTTC; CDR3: CASSLFEGDGYTF
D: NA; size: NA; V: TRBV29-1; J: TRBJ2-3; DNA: TGCAGCGCCAACCTCGGGCAGGGAAGTAGAGGTTCGGATACGCAGTATTTT; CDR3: CSANLGQGSRGSDTQYF
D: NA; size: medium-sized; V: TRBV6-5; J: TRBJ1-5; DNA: TGTGCCAGCAGACACGGACAGCGGGAGAAGCCCCAGCATTTT; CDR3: CASRHGQREKPQHF
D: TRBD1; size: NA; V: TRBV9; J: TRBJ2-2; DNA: TGTGCCAGCAGCTATACAGGGGCGGTCGGCACCGGGGAGCTGTTTTTT; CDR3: CASSYTGAVGTGELFF
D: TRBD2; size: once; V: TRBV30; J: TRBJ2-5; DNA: TGTGCCTGGGGAGGACTAGCAGTCAACCAAGAGACCCAGTACTTC; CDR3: CAWGGLAVNQETQYF
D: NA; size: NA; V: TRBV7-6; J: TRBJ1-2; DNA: TGTGCCAGCAGTCCCAACGAGGGTAACTATGGCTACACCTTC; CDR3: CASSPNEGNYGYTF
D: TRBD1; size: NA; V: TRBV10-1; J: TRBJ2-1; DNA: TGCGCCAGCAGTGAGTCCTTGGGACAGGACCAGTTCTTC; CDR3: CASSESLGQDQFF
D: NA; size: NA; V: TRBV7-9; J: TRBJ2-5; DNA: TGTGCCAGCAGCTCCGCACTAGAGACCCAGTACTTC; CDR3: CASSSALETQYF
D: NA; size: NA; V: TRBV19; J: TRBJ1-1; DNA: TGTGCCAGTAGTAGCCAGGCAGGGTTTAAGACTGAAGCTTTCTTT; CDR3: CASSSQAGFKTEAFF
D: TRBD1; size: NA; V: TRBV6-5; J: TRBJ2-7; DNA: TGTGCCAGCAGCCAGAATGGACAGGGCTCATGGGAGCAGTACTTC; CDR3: CASSQNGQGSWEQYF
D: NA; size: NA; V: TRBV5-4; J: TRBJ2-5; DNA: TGTGCCAGCAGCTTGGTTCTCAAAGAAGAGACCCAGTACTTC; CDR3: CASSLVLKEETQYF
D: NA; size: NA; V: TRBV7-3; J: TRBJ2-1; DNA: TGTGCCAGCAGCTTAGGGAGTAGCTCCTACAATGAGCAGTTCTTC; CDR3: CASSLGSSSYNEQFF
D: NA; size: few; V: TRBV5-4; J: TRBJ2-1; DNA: TGTGCCAGCAGCAACCTCGGGAGTCAGTCCTACAATGAGCAGTTCTTC; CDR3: CASSNLGSQSYNEQFF
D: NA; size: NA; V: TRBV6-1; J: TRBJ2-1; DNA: TGTGCCAGCAGGACCAATGAGCAGTTCTTC; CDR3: CASRTNEQFF
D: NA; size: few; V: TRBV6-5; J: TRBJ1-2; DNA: TGTGCCAGCAGTCGTGGACGGTCTACCTATGGCTACACCTTC; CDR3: CASSRGRSTYGYTF
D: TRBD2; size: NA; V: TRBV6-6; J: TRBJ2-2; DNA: TGTGCCAGCAGCAAAATCAGGACTAGCACATCCGGGGAGCTGTTTTTT; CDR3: CASSKIRTSTSGELFF
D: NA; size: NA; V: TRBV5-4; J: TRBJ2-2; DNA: TGTGCCAGCAGCTTGGGACAGGTGGTCACCGGGGAGCTGTTTTTT; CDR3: CASSLGQVVTGELFF
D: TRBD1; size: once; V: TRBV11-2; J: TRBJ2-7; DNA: TGTGCCAGCAGCTTCCCGGGACAGGGTGCCCCATACGAGCAGTACTTC; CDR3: CASSFPGQGAPYEQYF
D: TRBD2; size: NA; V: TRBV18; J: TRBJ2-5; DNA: TGTGCCAGCTCACCATCTAGTAGCGGGGCCCGGGAGACCCAGTACTTC; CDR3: CASSPSSSGARETQYF
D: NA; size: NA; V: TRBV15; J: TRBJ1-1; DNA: TGTGCCACCAGCAGGCTAGTAACGGAGAACACTGAAGCTTTCTTT; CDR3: CATSRLVTENTEAFF